This TCR beta chain is drawn from a study of cytomegalovirus exposure and HLA in healthy donors. On the study more broadly: About 85 million unique TCRs from HLA-typed donors were held in an early release of data. Overall study results and limits: The listing of fewer than 200 TCR beta chains classed them as cytomegalovirus-associated. Later on, a genetic analysis was performed. It linked a missense variant in DCLRE1C with V- and J-gene trimming of TCR beta.

Germline lookup yields CDR1 MGHRA and CDR2 YSYEKL. The CDR3 extends over 13 amino acids. V lost 0 bases and J lost 4, with 7 bases in between. Comment on this clone: Its antigen is unidentified.

Primers for the PCR totalled 60 Vbeta and 13 Jbeta. The assay was immunoSEQ multiplex PCR, and TCRdb's table has in-frame clones only and misses some. The table has approximately 180,000 clones, about 80% seen once. The sequence came from a man aged 18 to 29 in good health and CMV-seronegative. J is TRBJ2-7 and V is TRBV4-1; D not resolved. Sample: PBMCs. CDR3 nucleotides: TGCGCCAGCAGCCAAGATGCGAGTTACGAGCAGTACTTC. Translating gives CASSQDASYEQYF.